The 5 T cell receptor beta chains presented below share a single source sample, sequenced in a study of lymphopenia after photon versus proton radiotherapy. The table came from immunoSEQ multiplex PCR; TCRdb's copy has only in-frame clones and leaves some out. Among 53,000 or so clones, 80% to 90% were seen once, and the ten largest hold less than 35%. The material sequenced was peripheral blood, taken from a patient treated with photon-based radiotherapy. These receptors were collected from a man aged 50 to 60 with gastric cancer.

The CDR3: CASSTFGPPYEQYF. CDR3 DNA: TGCGCCAGCAGCACTTTTGGGCCGCCCTACGAGCAGTACTTC. The chain employs TRBV5-1 and TRBJ2-7; D is ambiguous. Germline CDR1 reads SGHRS; CDR2 reads YFSETQ. The CDR3 totals 14 residues. Trimming pared 4 bases from V and 2 bases from J, leaving 13 bases between.

J is TRBJ2-5 and V is TRBV27; the match to TRBD1 covers 7 bases. V lost 5 bases and J lost 1; bases outside the gene matches: 7. Per the germline V gene, CDR1 is MNHEY and CDR2 is SMNVEV (reference sequence). The CDR3 totals 15 residues. CDR3 sequence: CASSGDRARQETQYF. The CDR3 nucleotides read TGTGCCAGCAGTGGGGACAGAGCCCGCCAAGAGACCCAGTACTTC.

The chain employs TRBV7-8 and TRBJ2-1, with 8 positions matching TRBD1. Germline V gene lookup returns CDR1 SGHVS and CDR2 FQNEAQ. The CDR3 totals 12 residues. Trimming removed 5 bases from V and 11 bases from J; junction bases left unmatched: 5. CDR3 coding DNA: TGTGCCAGCAGCGCCCGGACAGGGAAGCAGTTCTTC. This translates into CASSARTGKQFF.

The chain links TRBV6-1 to TRBJ2-7; D gene uncertain. Germline CDR1 MNHNS, CDR2 SASEGT. The V end lost 2 bases, the J end lost 2 bases, and 13 bases lay between the germline ends. CDR3 length: 15 amino acids. This CDR3 is CASSERPVNAYEQYF. The CDR3 nucleotides are TGTGCCAGCAGTGAACGCCCGGTTAACGCCTACGAGCAGTACTTC.

This chain connects TRBV6-5 to TRBJ1-1; 8 positions match TRBD1. The CDR3 has 13 amino acids. From germline, CDR1 is MNHEY and CDR2 SVGAGI. J lost 3 bases, V lost 8 bases, and 5 bases had no gene match. The CDR3 region is CASSRGQDTEAFF. The CDR3 region has the DNA TGTGCCAGCTCCAGGGGGCAAGACACTGAAGCTTTCTTT.